This T cell receptor (beta chain) was profiled in a study of regulatory and conventional T cells in RAG deficiency. Assay used: immunoSEQ multiplex PCR; TCRdb lists only in-frame clones, some missing. The sample carries under 35,000 clones, 70% to 90% recorded once. Germline V CDR1 and CDR2: SGHRS, YFSETQ. CDR3 length: 17 residues. The ends lost 4 bases at V and 6 bases at J; junction bases unmatched: 11. This clone was counted a single time. These data are also associated with another study on regulatory T cells. Per that paper: The PCR used 52 TRBV and 13 TRBJ primers.

The sequencing input was CD8+ T cells sorted from blood. The origin of this receptor is a human donor in good health. The chain couples TRBV5-1 to TRBJ2-7, with 15 bases matching TRBD2. The CDR3 coding sequence is TGCGCCAGCAGCCTGGGGACTAGCGGGGGGCCCCTCTCCGAGCAGTACTTC. This translates into CASSLGTSGGPLSEQYF.